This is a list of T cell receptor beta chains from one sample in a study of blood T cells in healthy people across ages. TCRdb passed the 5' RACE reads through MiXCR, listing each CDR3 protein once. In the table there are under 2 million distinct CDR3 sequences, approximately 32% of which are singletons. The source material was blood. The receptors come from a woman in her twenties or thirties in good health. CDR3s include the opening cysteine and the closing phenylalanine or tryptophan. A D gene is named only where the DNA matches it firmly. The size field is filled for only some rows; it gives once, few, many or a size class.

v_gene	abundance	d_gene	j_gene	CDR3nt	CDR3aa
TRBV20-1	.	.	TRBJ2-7	TGCAGTGCGCAACTCAGGACCTACGAGCAGTACTTC	CSAQLRTYEQYF
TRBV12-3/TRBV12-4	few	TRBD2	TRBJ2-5	TGTGCCAGCAGTTTGGGCGGACTAGCGTCACAAGAGACCCAGTACTTC	CASSLGGLASQETQYF
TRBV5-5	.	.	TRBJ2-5	TGTGCCAGCAGCATGAACCAGGGGAGGGAGACCCAGTGCTTC	CASSMNQGRETQCF
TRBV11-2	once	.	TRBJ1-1	TGTGCCAGCAGCTTAGACGGGGGTTTCACTGAAGCTTTCTTT	CASSLDGGFTEAFF
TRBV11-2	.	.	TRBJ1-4	TGTGCCAGCAGTTCCCGAGAAAAACCGTTTTTT	CASSSREKPFF
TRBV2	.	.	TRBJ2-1	TGTGCCTGCAGTGAATCAAGAGGCGGCTTTGAGCAGTTCTTC	CACSESRGGFEQFF
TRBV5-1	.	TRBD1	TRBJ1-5	TGCGCCAGCAGCGTCGATCCGGGACAGGGGGATCAGCCCCAGCATTTT	CASSVDPGQGDQPQHF
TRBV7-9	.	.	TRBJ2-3	TGTGCCAGCACCTTTGGGGACTCCCTCACAGGTACGCAGTATTTT	CASTFGDSLTGTQYF
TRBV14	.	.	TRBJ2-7	TGTGCCAGCACCGTCCACGACGGGGGCGAGCAGTACTTC	CASTVHDGGEQYF
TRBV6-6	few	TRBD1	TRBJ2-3	TGTGCCAGCAGTTCCCAAAGGACAGGGGGCCCAGATACGCAGTATTTT	CASSSQRTGGPDTQYF
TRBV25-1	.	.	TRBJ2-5	TGTGCCAGCAGTGAATCAGAAAGGGAGACCCAGTACTTC	CASSESERETQYF
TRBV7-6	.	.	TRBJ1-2	TGTGCCAGCAGTGCGGATCCGAACTATGGCTACACCTTC	CASSADPNYGYTF
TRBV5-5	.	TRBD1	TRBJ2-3	TGTGCCAGCAGTTCCGGTTCCAGGGGGCCGGATACGCAGTATTTT	CASSSGSRGPDTQYF
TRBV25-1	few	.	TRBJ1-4	TGTGCCAACCGAGGGGTGGATGGTGAAAAACTGTTTTTT	CANRGVDGEKLFF
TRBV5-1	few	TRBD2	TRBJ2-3	TGCGCCAGCAGCTTGTCGACTAGCGGGGTCTCAGATACGCAGTATTTT	CASSLSTSGVSDTQYF
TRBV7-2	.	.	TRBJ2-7	TGTGCCAGCAGACACCTCTCAGGGACCTACGAGCAGTACTTC	CASRHLSGTYEQYF
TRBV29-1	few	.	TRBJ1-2	TGCAGCGTTGAAGATCTTGGGGGTCCCCTTAACTATGGCTACACCTTC	CSVEDLGGPLNYGYTF
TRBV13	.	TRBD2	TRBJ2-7	TGTGCCAGCAGCTTAACCGCTAGCGGGAGGGCGAGAGGTGGTGAGCAGTACTTC	CASSLTASGRARGGEQYF
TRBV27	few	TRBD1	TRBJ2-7	TGTGCCAGCAGTCCCGGCGGCCAGGGGGCGGACGAGCAGTACTTC	CASSPGGQGADEQYF
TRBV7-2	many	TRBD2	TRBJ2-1	TGTGCCAGCAGCCCCCGGGGAGGGCCGTCCTACAATGAGCAGTTCTTC	CASSPRGGPSYNEQFF
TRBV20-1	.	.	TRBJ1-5	TGCAGTCCCGTCGGTCAGCCCCAGCATTTT	CSPVGQPQHF
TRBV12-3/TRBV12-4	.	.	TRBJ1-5	TGTGCCAGCAGTTTTCAAGGGGGGATTCAGCCCCAGCATTTT	CASSFQGGIQPQHF
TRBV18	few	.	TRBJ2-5	TGTGCCAGCTCACCCGCAGTTAAAGAGACCCAGTACTTC	CASSPAVKETQYF
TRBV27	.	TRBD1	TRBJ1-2	TGTGCCGGCAGTGCAACCGGGACAGGGGGAACGGCTAACTATGGCTACACCTTC	CAGSATGTGGTANYGYTF
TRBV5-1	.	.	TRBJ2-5	TGCGCCACAAAGGAGGGGGGGCCCGGGGAGACCCAGTACTTC	CATKEGGPGETQYF
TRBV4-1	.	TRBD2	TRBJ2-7	TGCGCCAGCAGCCACGCGGGACTAGCGGGAGTTCGTGAGGCCCAGTACTTC	CASSHAGLAGVREAQYF
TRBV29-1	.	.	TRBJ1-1	TGCAGCGTTGTGATGAGAGTCCCTGAAGCTTTCTTT	CSVVMRVPEAFF
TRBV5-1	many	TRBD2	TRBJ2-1	TGTGCCAGCAGCTTAGTAGCGGGGAACAATGAGCAGTTCTTC	CASSLVAGNNEQFF
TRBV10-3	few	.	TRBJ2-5	TGTGCCATCAGTCCCCGCCCCCCGGGCGCGGAGACCCAGTACTTC	CAISPRPPGAETQYF
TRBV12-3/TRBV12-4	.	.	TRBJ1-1	TGTGCCAGCAGTTTGGGAAGGAGGAGCACTGAAGCTTTCTTT	CASSLGRRSTEAFF
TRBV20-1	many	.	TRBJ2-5	TGCAGTGCTAGAGATAGGTGGGGGGAGACCCAGTACTTC	CSARDRWGETQYF
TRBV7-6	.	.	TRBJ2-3	TGTGCCAGCAGCCCCTTCAGCGGAGATACGCAGTATTTT	CASSPFSGDTQYF
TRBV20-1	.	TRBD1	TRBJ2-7	TGCAGTGCTACGATCCCCCGACAGGGAAAGGGGTACGAGCAGTACTTC	CSATIPRQGKGYEQYF
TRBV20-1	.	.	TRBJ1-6	TGCAGTGCAAGGGGCGTGGGGGGTGATGTAGATAATTCACCCCTCCACTTT	CSARGVGGDVDNSPLHF
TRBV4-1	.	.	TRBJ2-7	TGCGCCAGCAGCCAAACTCCCATGGGTCCCGAGCAGTACTTC	CASSQTPMGPEQYF
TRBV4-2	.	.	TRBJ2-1	TGTGCCAGCAGCCCACTGGATCTAGATCGAGGTGAGCAGTTCTTC	CASSPLDLDRGEQFF
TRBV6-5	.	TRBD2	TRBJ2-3	TGTGCCAGCAGCCGCAACCGGGGGGGCACAGATACGCAGTATTTT	CASSRNRGGTDTQYF
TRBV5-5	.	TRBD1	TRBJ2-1	TGTGCCAGCAGCCATCTACCGGGACAGGGGCGCAATGAGCAGTTCTTC	CASSHLPGQGRNEQFF
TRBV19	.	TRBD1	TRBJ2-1	TGTGCCAGTAGTCCCCGGGACAGCCTCTACAATGAGCAGTTTTTC	CASSPRDSLYNEQFF
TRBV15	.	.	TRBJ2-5	TGTGCCACCAGCAGAGATCGGGGAATGGCGGAGACCCAGTACTTC	CATSRDRGMAETQYF
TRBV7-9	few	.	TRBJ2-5	TGTGCCAGCAGCCGCTCGAAGGGCAAAGAGACCCAGTACTTC	CASSRSKGKETQYF
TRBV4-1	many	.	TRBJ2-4	TGCGCCAGCAGCCAAGAGGAAGGGACCTTAGCCAAAAACATTCAGTACTTC	CASSQEEGTLAKNIQYF
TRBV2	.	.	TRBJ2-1	TGTGCCAGCAGTGATAGCAGGACAGCCGTTTGGAATGAGCAGTTCTTC	CASSDSRTAVWNEQFF
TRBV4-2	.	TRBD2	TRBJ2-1	TGTGCCAACAGCCAAGATGGAGGACTAGCGGGGCGGGGTGAGCAGTTCTTC	CANSQDGGLAGRGEQFF
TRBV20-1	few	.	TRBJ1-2	TGCAGTGCTAGTGACCCCAGGGCAGTCTTCTATGGCTACACCTTC	CSASDPRAVFYGYTF
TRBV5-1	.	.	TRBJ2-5	TGCGCCAGCAGCTGGGGAGGAGCGGGCCTCCAAGAGACCCAGTACTTC	CASSWGGAGLQETQYF
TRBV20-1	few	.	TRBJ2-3	TGCAGTGCTCCAAGACTAGGCACAGATACGCAGTATTTT	CSAPRLGTDTQYF
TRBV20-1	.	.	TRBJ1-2	TGCAGTGCTAGAGAGGGGTGGGGCTACACCTTC	CSAREGWGYTF
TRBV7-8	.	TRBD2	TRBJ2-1	TGTGCCAGCAGCCCCTGGGGCACTAGCGGGGTGGATGAGCAGTTCTTC	CASSPWGTSGVDEQFF
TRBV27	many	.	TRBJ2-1	TGCGCCAGCAGCTTGTCTAGCCTGGATGAGCAGTTCTTC	CASSLSSLDEQFF
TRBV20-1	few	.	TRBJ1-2	TGCAGTGCTAGAGATCGGCAGAGAGCTAACTATGGCTACACCTTC	CSARDRQRANYGYTF
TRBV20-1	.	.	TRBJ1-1	TGCAGTGCTAGAGCCGGGGGGCAATTGAGAACTGAAGCTTTCTTT	CSARAGGQLRTEAFF
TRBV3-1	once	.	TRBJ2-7	TGTGCCAGCAGCCGAGGGATGGACAGTTCCTACGAGCAGTACTTC	CASSRGMDSSYEQYF